The T cell receptor (beta chain) under discussion was sequenced for a study of Ad26.COV2.S vaccination and SARS-CoV-2 variants. Study information: Into the muscle, Ad26.COV2.S was dosed once or twice, 56 days apart.

The V gene's germline CDR1 is SGHRS and CDR2 YFSETQ. The CDR3 extends over 16 amino acids. The J segment lost 0 bases and the V segment lost 2 bases, leaving 3 bases of the junction unmatched. As concerns this clone: What it recognizes is unknown.

The assay was immunoSEQ multiplex PCR, and TCRdb's table has in-frame clones only and misses some. The sample lists fewer than 400,000 clones, approximately 89% occurring once. The treatment: some 20 received Ad26.COV2.S at low or high dose, single or two shots; about five received placebo; per-sample allocation not given. Sampling occurred on day 63 after the first vaccine or placebo injection. Whole-study results and caveats: Comparability of non-spike TCR breadth was observed across vaccine and placebo recipients.

This clonotype was sampled from a person aged 18-60 years who received the Ad26.COV2.S COVID-19 vaccine or a placebo. The starting material was peripheral blood, obtained in a trial of Ad26.COV2.S vaccine versus placebo. The rearrangement links TRBV5-1 to TRBJ2-2; 8 bases align to TRBD1. The DNA for the CDR3 is TGCGCCAGCAGCTTTCGGACAGGGACGAACACCGGGGAGCTGTTTTTT. This gives the protein CASSFRTGTNTGELFF. Full variable domain (missing parts from reference TRBV5-1 and TRBJ2-2): KAGVTQTPRYLIKTRGQQVTLSCSPISGHRSVSWYQQTPGQGLQFLFEYFSETQRNKGNFPGRFSGRQFSNSRSEMNVSTLELGDSALYLCASSFRTGTNTGELFFGEGSRLTVL.